The 2 T cell receptor beta chains given below trace back to one sample, sequenced in a study of T cell clonality in common variable immunodeficiency (dated by TCRdb to about 2015). The receptor library was made with the immunoSEQ multiplex PCR assay. The table was pulled from immuneACCESS by TCRdb, which kept in-frame rearrangements only. Such tables lose some clones; where checked, under half of the loss comes from unresolved V genes, and the rest has no known cause. The table notes tens of thousands of clones here, none of them singletons. About 5.7% of the sample comes from the top ten. The material sequenced was peripheral blood mononuclear cells. These TCRs come from a person aged 18-70 years in good health.

This clone was recorded at least ten times. The CDR3 goes on 3 residues after the read ends, and that part is filled in from the germline J gene. The chain uses TRBV12-5 and TRBJ2-7; TRBD1 might be the D (6 bases). The CDR3 extends over 11 amino acids. Germline-derived CDR1 and CDR2 are LGHNT and FRNRAP. Trimming stripped 6 bases from V and 5 bases from J, with 8 bases between. Here the CDR3 reads CASGKGDEQYF. The covered CDR3 bases are TGTGCTAGTGGCAAGGGGGACGAG.

The sample holds a few counts of this clone. The read falls 3 residues short of the CDR3 end, and the missing part is taken from the germline J gene. The gene calls are TRBV7-9 and TRBJ1-5, with a tentative D call TRBD1 (6 bases). The V end lost 5 bases, the J end lost 5 bases, and 16 bases lay between the germline ends. Germline V gene sequence: CDR1 SEHNR, CDR2 FQNEAQ (reference sequence). The CDR3 sequence is 15 residues long. The CDR3: CASSQGTQPDQPQHF. The sequenced part of the CDR3 DNA is TGTGCCAGCAGCCAGGGGACCCAGCCCGATCAGCCC.